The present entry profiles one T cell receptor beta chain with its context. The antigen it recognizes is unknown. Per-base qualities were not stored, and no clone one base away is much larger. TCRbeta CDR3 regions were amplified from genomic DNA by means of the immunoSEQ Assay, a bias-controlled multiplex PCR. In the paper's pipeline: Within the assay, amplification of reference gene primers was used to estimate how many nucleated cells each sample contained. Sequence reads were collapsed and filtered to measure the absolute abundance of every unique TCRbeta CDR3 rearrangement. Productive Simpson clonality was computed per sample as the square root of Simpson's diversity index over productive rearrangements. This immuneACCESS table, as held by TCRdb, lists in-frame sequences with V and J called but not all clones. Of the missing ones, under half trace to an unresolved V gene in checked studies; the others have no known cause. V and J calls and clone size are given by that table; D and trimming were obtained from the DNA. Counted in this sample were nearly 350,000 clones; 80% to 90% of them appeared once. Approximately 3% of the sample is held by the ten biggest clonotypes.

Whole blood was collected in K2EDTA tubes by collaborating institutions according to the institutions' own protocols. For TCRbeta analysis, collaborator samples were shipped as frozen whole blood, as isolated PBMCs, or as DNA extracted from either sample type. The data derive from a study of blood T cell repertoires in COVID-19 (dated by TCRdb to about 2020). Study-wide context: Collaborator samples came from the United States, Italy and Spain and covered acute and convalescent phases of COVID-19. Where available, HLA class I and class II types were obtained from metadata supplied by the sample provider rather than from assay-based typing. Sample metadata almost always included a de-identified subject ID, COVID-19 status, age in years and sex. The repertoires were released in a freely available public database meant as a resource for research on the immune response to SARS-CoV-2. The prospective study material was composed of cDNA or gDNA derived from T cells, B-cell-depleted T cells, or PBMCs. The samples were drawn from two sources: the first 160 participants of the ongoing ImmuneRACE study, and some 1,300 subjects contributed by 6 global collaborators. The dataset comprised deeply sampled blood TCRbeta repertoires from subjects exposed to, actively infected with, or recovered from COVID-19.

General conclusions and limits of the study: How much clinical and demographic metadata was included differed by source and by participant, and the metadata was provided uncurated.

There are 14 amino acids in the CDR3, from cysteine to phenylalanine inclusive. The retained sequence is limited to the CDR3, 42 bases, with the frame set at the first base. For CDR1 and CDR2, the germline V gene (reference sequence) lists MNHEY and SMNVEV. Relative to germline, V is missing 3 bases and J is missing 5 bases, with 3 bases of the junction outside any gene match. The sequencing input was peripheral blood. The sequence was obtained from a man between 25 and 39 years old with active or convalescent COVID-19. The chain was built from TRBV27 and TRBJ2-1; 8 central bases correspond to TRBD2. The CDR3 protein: CASSLSGRNNEQFF. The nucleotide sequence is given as TGTGCCAGCAGTTTGAGCGGGAGAAACAATGAGCAGTTCTTC.